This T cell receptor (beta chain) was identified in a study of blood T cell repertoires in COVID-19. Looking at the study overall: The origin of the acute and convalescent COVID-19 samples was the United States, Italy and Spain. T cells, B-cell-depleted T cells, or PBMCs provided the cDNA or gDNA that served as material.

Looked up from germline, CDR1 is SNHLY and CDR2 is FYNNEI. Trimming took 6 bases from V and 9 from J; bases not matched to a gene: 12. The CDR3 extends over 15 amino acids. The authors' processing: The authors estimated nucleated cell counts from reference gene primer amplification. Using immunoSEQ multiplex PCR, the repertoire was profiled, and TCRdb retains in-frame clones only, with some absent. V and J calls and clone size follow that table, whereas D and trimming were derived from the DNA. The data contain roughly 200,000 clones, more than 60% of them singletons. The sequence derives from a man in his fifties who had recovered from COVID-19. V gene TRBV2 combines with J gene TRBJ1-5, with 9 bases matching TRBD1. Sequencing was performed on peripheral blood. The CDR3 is CASRFGTGTEGPQHF. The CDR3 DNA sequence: TGTGCCAGCAGATTCGGGACAGGGACCGAGGGGCCCCAGCATTTT.